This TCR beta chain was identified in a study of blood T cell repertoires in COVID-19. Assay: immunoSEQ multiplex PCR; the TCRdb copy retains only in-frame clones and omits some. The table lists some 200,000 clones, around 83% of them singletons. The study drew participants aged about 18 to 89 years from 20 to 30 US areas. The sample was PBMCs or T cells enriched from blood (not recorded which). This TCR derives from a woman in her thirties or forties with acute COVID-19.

The CDR3 nucleotides are TGTGCCAGCTCTAGCGGGAGTATATACGAGCAGTACTTC. It is translated as CASSSGSIYEQYF. V gene TRBV2 combines with J gene TRBJ2-7; TRBD2 matches at 10 bases. CDR1 and CDR2 (germline): SNHLY, FYNNEI. V dropped 8 bases and J dropped 4; count of bases not matched to a gene: 5. The CDR3 is 13 amino acids. Combining the CDR3 with reference TRBV2 and TRBJ2-7 gives the whole variable domain EPEVTQTPSHQVTQMGQEVILRCVPISNHLYFYWYRQILGQKVEFLVSFYNNEISEKSEIFDDQFSVERPDGSNFTLKIRSTKLEDSAMYFCASSSGSIYEQYFGPGTRLTVT.